A selection of T cell receptor beta chains follows, all from one sample in a study of cytomegalovirus exposure and HLA in healthy donors. Generated by immunoSEQ multiplex PCR, the TCRdb table keeps only in-frame clones and is missing some. The repertoire includes 200,000 to 250,000 clones, approximately 83% of them detected once, and around 1.5% sits in the top ten. Source material: PBMCs. The receptors were sampled from a girl between 5 and 17 years old in good health and CMV-seronegative. Both conserved end residues are part of each CDR3. Each record gives: clone size, V gene, J gene, D gene, CDR3 protein, CDR3 DNA. D genes are given only for firm matches. Some rows mark clone size as missing; the rest say once, few, many or name a class of expanded clone.

NA	TRBV7-3	TRBJ2-3	TRBD2	CASSLLASGGGSTDTQYF	TGTGCCAGCAGCTTACTCGCTAGCGGGGGGGGTAGCACAGATACGCAGTATTTT
once	TRBV5-1	TRBJ1-2	NA	CASSFENSNYGYTF	TGCGCCAGCAGCTTCGAGAACAGCAACTATGGCTACACCTTC
NA	TRBV14	TRBJ2-2	TRBD1	CASSSRTGGSTGELFF	TGTGCCAGCAGCAGTCGGACAGGGGGATCTACCGGGGAGCTGTTTTTT
NA	TRBV7-6	TRBJ2-5	NA	CASSTQFQETQYF	TGTGCCAGCAGCACACAGTTCCAAGAGACCCAGTACTTC
NA	TRBV6-6	TRBJ2-7	NA	CASSPGNYEQYF	TGTGCCAGCAGTCCAGGGAACTACGAGCAGTACTTC
NA	TRBV6-5	TRBJ2-1	NA	CASRWRGREQFF	TGTGCCAGCAGATGGAGGGGCAGGGAGCAGTTCTTC
few	TRBV28	TRBJ1-4	NA	CASSRGGTTSGEKLFF	TGTGCCAGCAGTCGAGGGGGGACCACTAGCGGAGAAAAACTGTTTTTT
NA	TRBV6-6	TRBJ2-7	TRBD1	CASSYSQGFPSGEQYF	TGTGCCAGCAGTTACTCACAGGGGTTCCCCTCCGGAGAGCAGTACTTC
NA	TRBV5-4	TRBJ2-3	TRBD2	CASSPLDSWLAGSTQYF	TGTGCCAGCAGCCCATTGGACTCTTGGCTAGCGGGAAGTACGCAGTATTTT
NA	TRBV7-8	TRBJ1-5	NA	CASSLGLQSNQPQHF	TGTGCCAGCAGCTTAGGTTTACAGAGCAATCAGCCCCAGCATTTT
NA	TRBV7-2	TRBJ2-5	NA	CASSLVPGVETQYF	TGTGCCAGCAGCTTAGTCCCGGGGGTAGAGACCCAGTACTTC
NA	TRBV11-2	TRBJ1-5	NA	CASSLALGYSNQPQHF	TGTGCCAGCAGCTTAGCCCTAGGATATAGCAATCAGCCCCAGCATTTT
NA	TRBV19	TRBJ1-5	NA	CASTPESTYQPQHF	TGTGCCAGTACCCCGGAGAGCACCTATCAGCCCCAGCATTTT
NA	TRBV10-3	TRBJ2-1	TRBD1	CAIRGQVSSYNEQFF	TGTGCCATCAGGGGACAGGTTAGCTCCTACAATGAGCAGTTCTTC
NA	TRBV7-9	TRBJ2-5	NA	CASSLLELARETQYF	TGTGCCAGCAGCTTATTGGAACTAGCCCGGGAGACCCAGTACTTC
few	TRBV7-9	TRBJ2-7	NA	CASSLTVYYEQYF	TGTGCCAGCAGCCTGACAGTTTACTACGAGCAGTACTTC
NA	TRBV29-1	TRBJ1-2	NA	CSVADYGYTF	TGCAGCGTCGCAGACTATGGCTACACCTTC
once	TRBV28	TRBJ2-7	NA	CASRPFPGAHSYEQYF	TGTGCCAGCAGACCATTCCCAGGGGCCCACTCCTACGAGCAGTACTTC
NA	TRBV6-6	TRBJ1-2	TRBD1	CASSTDRGQIGYTF	TGTGCCAGCAGTACAGACAGGGGGCAAATTGGCTACACCTTC
NA	TRBV15	TRBJ1-4	TRBD1	CATSRNRGYNEKLFF	TGTGCCACCAGCAGGAACAGGGGCTATAATGAAAAACTGTTTTTT
NA	TRBV5-1	TRBJ2-7	TRBD2	CASSRPPKRTSGIYEQYF	TGCGCCAGCAGCCGCCCGCCCAAAAGGACTAGCGGGATCTACGAGCAGTACTTC
few	TRBV6-5	TRBJ1-4	NA	CASSYGRGGFYEKLFF	TGTGCCAGCAGTTACGGCCGGGGAGGGTTTTACGAAAAACTGTTTTTT
NA	TRBV27	TRBJ2-7	TRBD2	CASRISGGGEQYF	TGTGCCAGCAGAATTAGCGGGGGGGGCGAGCAGTACTTC
once	TRBV7-9	TRBJ1-5	TRBD1	CASSHWTGASNQPQHF	TGTGCCAGCAGCCATTGGACAGGGGCCTCGAATCAGCCCCAGCATTTT
NA	TRBV28	TRBJ1-5	NA	CASRQDYSNQPQHF	TGTGCCAGCAGACAGGATTATAGCAATCAGCCCCAGCATTTT
NA	TRBV6-5	TRBJ2-7	TRBD2	CASSYRLAGDEQYF	TGTGCCAGCAGTTACCGGCTAGCGGGGGATGAGCAGTACTTC
few	TRBV5-4	TRBJ1-1	NA	CASTPSGSGVVYTEAFF	TGTGCCAGCACCCCGTCGGGATCTGGGGTTGTGTACACTGAAGCTTTCTTT
NA	TRBV18	TRBJ1-6	TRBD1	CASSPPTGLRNSPLHF	TGTGCCAGCTCACCACCGACAGGGCTTCGAAATTCACCCCTCCACTTT
few	TRBV10-3	TRBJ2-7	NA	CAVRQDLRYEQYF	TGTGCCGTCAGACAGGATCTTCGCTACGAGCAGTACTTC
NA	TRBV28	TRBJ1-2	TRBD1	CASSILKTGGRTYGYTF	TGTGCCAGCAGCATACTAAAAACAGGGGGGAGGACCTATGGCTACACCTTC
NA	TRBV30	TRBJ2-7	TRBD2	CAWTIAGAFYEQYF	TGTGCCTGGACGATAGCGGGGGCCTTCTACGAGCAGTACTTC
once	TRBV5-1	TRBJ2-3	TRBD1	CASSRGQGDTDTQYF	TGCGCCAGCAGCCGAGGACAGGGAGACACAGATACGCAGTATTTT
NA	TRBV5-1	TRBJ2-1	NA	CASSRGTSYNEQFF	TGCGCCAGCAGCCGCGGAACTTCCTACAATGAGCAGTTCTTC
NA	TRBV5-1	TRBJ2-1	TRBD2	CASSYYAGGNHNEQFF	TGCGCCAGCAGCTATTATGCGGGGGGTAATCACAATGAGCAGTTCTTC
few	TRBV4-1	TRBJ2-1	NA	CASSQGARESNEQFF	TGCGCCAGCAGCCAAGGCGCTCGGGAGTCCAATGAGCAGTTCTTC
once	TRBV19	TRBJ2-3	TRBD2	CASSIGAGGKGDTQYF	TGTGCCAGTAGTATTGGAGCGGGAGGGAAGGGTGATACGCAGTATTTT
NA	TRBV6-5	TRBJ1-4	NA	CASRPGGSEKLFF	TGTGCCAGCAGACCCGGTGGGAGTGAAAAACTGTTTTTT
NA	TRBV5-4	TRBJ2-7	NA	CASSFNARGNEQYF	TGTGCCAGCAGCTTTAACGCTAGAGGGAACGAGCAGTACTTC
NA	TRBV29-1	TRBJ2-5	NA	CSVDGAAGQETQYF	TGCAGCGTTGACGGCGCCGCGGGACAAGAGACCCAGTACTTC
NA	TRBV7-9	TRBJ1-4	NA	CASSPTDSFNEKLFF	TGTGCCAGCAGCCCGACGGACAGCTTTAATGAAAAACTGTTTTTT
NA	TRBV7-9	TRBJ1-1	NA	CASSSEKVNTEAFF	TGTGCCAGCAGCTCGGAGAAAGTGAACACTGAAGCTTTCTTT
NA	TRBV4-3	TRBJ2-5	TRBD2	CASSQGSPRGETQYF	TGCGCCAGCAGCCAAGGATCCCCGCGGGGGGAGACCCAGTACTTC
NA	TRBV28	TRBJ1-5	NA	CASSLDGRYNQPQHF	TGTGCCAGCAGCCTCGATGGCCGATACAATCAGCCCCAGCATTTT
NA	TRBV5-5	TRBJ2-1	NA	CASSLTGEVSYNEQFF	TGTGCCAGCAGCTTGACAGGGGAGGTTTCCTACAATGAGCAGTTCTTC
NA	TRBV30	TRBJ1-2	NA	CAWSTIGGSF	TGTGCCTGGAGTACGATAGGAGGCTCCTTC
NA	TRBV5-1	TRBJ2-4	NA	CASTSYTGAKNIQYF	TGCGCCAGCACCTCCTATACAGGAGCCAAAAACATTCAGTACTTC
once	TRBV7-9	TRBJ2-3	TRBD1	CASSYARAGGSTDTQYF	TGTGCCAGCAGCTATGCGCGGGCAGGGGGTAGCACAGATACGCAGTATTTT
NA	TRBV28	TRBJ1-5	TRBD1	CASSLGTGGYQPQHF	TGTGCCAGCAGTTTGGGTACAGGGGGTTATCAGCCCCAGCATTTT
few	TRBV6-1	TRBJ1-3	TRBD1	CASRNRGTGNTIYF	TGTGCCAGCAGGAACAGGGGTACTGGAAACACCATATATTTT
NA	TRBV27	TRBJ1-1	NA	CASSSKRPTGKAFF	TGTGCCAGCAGTTCGAAAAGGCCCACGGGGAAAGCTTTCTTT
NA	TRBV30	TRBJ1-3	NA	CAAPGVYSGNTIYF	TGTGCCGCCCCAGGGGTCTACTCTGGAAACACCATATATTTT
once	TRBV28	TRBJ1-2	NA	CASSQGYYGYTF	TGTGCCAGCAGTCAGGGGTACTATGGCTACACCTTC
NA	TRBV28	TRBJ2-7	TRBD2	CASSFSLLAGDPYEQYF	TGTGCCAGCAGTTTTAGCCTCTTAGCGGGAGACCCCTACGAGCAGTACTTC
NA	TRBV7-2	TRBJ1-5	NA	CASSLAYSNQPQHF	TGTGCCAGCAGCTTAGCCTATAGCAATCAGCCCCAGCATTTT
NA	TRBV28	TRBJ1-5	TRBD1	CASSSRGQAQPQHF	TGTGCCAGCAGTTCAAGGGGACAGGCTCAGCCCCAGCATTTT
NA	TRBV19	TRBJ2-1	NA	CASSPQGGEQFF	TGTGCCAGTAGTCCTCAGGGTGGTGAGCAGTTCTTC
NA	TRBV19	TRBJ2-1	NA	CASSIGQGNEQFF	TGTGCCAGTAGTATCGGGCAGGGGAATGAGCAGTTCTTC